This TCR beta chain was found in a study of cytomegalovirus exposure and HLA in healthy donors. About the research overall: Out of 398 genotyped donors, about 76% belonged to the Caucasian-associated ancestry cluster.

Study-wide results and caveats: For TCR beta chains, V- and J-gene trimming was later linked to a missense DCLRE1C variant. Reports indicated that the classifier achieved high specificity and sensitivity in diagnosing cytomegalovirus status. Reportedly, TCR beta sequences accurately predicted HLA-A and HLA-B alleles in most subjects.

This CDR3 has 17 residues. The J segment lost 5 bases and the V segment lost 5 bases, leaving 17 bases of the junction unmatched. CDR1 and CDR2 (germline): SEHNR, FQNEAQ (reference sequence). Concerning this clone: No antigen is known for it.

The PCR made use of 60 Vbeta and 13 Jbeta primers. Sequenced by immunoSEQ multiplex PCR; TCRdb stores in-frame clones only, minus some. The top ten clones hold 4.5% to 5.5% of a sample with about 170,000 clones, around 73% of them seen once. The clonotype comes from a young woman in good health and CMV-seropositive. The V call is TRBV7-9, the J call TRBJ1-1, with 7 bases that match TRBD1. The sample taken for sequencing was PBMCs. This CDR3 is CASSPQGLGVGWTEAFF. The CDR3 DNA is TGTGCCAGCAGCCCACAGGGGTTGGGAGTCGGATGGACTGAAGCTTTCTTT.